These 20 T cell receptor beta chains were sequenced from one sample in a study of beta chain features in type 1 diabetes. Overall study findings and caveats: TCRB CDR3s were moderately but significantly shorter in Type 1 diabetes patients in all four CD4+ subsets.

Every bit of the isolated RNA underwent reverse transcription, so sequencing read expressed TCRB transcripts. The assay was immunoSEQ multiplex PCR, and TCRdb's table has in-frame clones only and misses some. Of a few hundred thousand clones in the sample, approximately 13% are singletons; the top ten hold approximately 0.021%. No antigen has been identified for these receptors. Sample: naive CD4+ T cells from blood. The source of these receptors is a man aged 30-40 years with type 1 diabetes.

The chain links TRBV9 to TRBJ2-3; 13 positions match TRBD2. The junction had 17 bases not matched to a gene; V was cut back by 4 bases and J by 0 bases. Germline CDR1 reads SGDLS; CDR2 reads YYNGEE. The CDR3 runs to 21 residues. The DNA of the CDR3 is TGTGCCAGCAGCCCAACCGGGACTAGCGGGGACAAAGAGACTAGCACAGATACGCAGTATTTT. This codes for CASSPTGTSGDKETSTDTQYF.

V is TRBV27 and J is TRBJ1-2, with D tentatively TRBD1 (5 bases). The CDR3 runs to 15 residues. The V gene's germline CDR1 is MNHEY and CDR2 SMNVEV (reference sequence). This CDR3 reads CATVGGGLGDYGYTF. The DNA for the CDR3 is TGTGCAACCGTGGGGGGAGGTTTAGGTGACTATGGCTACACCTTC.

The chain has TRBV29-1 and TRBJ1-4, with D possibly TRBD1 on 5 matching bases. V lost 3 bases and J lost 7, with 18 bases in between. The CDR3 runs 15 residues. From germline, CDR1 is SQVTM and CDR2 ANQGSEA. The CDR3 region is CSVEGSPIGGEKLFF. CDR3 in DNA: TGCAGCGTTGAGGGGTCTCCCATCGGGGGTGAAAAACTGTTTTTT.

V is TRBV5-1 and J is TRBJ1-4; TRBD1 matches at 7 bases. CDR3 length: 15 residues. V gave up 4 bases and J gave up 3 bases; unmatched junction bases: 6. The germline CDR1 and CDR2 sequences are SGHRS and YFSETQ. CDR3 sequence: CASSPWTGSNEKLFF. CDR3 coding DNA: TGCGCCAGCAGCCCCTGGACAGGCTCTAATGAAAAACTGTTTTTT.

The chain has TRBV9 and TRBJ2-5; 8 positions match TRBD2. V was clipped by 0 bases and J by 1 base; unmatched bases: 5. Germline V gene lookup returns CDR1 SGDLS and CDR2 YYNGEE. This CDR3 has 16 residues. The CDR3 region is CASSVGALAGQETQYF. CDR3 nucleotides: TGTGCCAGCAGCGTAGGGGCGCTAGCGGGCCAAGAGACCCAGTACTTC.

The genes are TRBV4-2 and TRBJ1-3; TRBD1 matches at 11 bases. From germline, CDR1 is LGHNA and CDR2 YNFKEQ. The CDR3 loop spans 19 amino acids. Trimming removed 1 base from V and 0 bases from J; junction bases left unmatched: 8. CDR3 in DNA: TGTGCCAGCAGCCAAGGGACCGGGACAGGGGGGTACTCTGGAAACACCATATATTTT. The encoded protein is CASSQGTGTGGYSGNTIYF.

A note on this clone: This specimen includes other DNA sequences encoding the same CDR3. In nucleotides, the CDR3 is TGCGCCAGCAGCTTGGGCGGGAGTGGTGAGACCCAGTACTTC. Encoded protein: CASSLGGSGETQYF. The rearrangement uses TRBV5-1 and TRBJ2-5, with 7 bases aligning to TRBD2. J was trimmed by 5 bases and V by 0 bases; bases with no gene match: 4. The CDR3 has 14 amino acids. Germline CDR1 reads SGHRS; CDR2 reads YFSETQ.

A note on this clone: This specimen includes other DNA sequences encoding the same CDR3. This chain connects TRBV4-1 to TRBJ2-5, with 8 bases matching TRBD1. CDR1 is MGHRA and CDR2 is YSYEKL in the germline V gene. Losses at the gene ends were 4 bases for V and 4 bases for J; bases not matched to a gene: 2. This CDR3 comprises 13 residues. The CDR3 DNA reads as TGCGCCAGCAGCCTCACAGGGGGAGAGACCCAGTACTTC. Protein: CASSLTGGETQYF.

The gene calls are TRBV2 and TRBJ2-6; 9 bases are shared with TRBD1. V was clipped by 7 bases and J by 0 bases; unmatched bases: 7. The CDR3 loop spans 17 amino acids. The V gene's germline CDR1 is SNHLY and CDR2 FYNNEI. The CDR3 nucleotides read TGTGCCAGCACTCGGGACAGGGTTCTCTCTGGGGCCAACGTCCTGACTTTC. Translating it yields CASTRDRVLSGANVLTF.

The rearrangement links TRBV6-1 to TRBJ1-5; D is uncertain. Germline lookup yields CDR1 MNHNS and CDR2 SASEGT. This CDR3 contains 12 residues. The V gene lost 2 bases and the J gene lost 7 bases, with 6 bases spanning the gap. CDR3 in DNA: TGTGCCAGCAGTGAACTCCGGCAGCCCCAGCATTTT. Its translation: CASSELRQPQHF.

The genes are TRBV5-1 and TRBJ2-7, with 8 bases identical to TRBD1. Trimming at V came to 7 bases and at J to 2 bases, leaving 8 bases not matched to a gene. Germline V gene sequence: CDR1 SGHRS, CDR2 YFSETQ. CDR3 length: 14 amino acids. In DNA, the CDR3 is TGCGCCAGCGGGAAGACAGGGGACCCCTACGAGCAGTACTTC. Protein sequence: CASGKTGDPYEQYF.

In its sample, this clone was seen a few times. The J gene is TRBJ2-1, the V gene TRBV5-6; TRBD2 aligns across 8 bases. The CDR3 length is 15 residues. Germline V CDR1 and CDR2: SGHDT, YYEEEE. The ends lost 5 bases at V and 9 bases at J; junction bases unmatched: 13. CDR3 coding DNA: TGTGCCAGCAGGCCTGTGAGCGGGGGATTAGGTGAGCAGTTCTTC. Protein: CASRPVSGGLGEQFF. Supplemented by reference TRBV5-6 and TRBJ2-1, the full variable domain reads DAGVTQSPTHLIKTRGQQVTLRCSPKSGHDTVSWYQQALGQGPQFIFQYYEEEERQRGNFPDRFSGHQFPNYSSELNVNALLLGDSALYLCASRPVSGGLGEQFFGPGTRLTVL.

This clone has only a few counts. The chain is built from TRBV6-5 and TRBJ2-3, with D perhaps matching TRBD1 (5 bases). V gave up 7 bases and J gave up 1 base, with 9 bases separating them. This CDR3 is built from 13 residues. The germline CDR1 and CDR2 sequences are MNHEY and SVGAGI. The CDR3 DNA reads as TGTGCCAGCAAAAAGACAGGCACAGATACGCAGTATTTT. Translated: CASKKTGTDTQYF.

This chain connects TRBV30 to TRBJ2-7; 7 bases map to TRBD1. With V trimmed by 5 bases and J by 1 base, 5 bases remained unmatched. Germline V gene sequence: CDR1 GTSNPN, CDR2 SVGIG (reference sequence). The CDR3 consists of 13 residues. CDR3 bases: TGTGCCTGGCGAAAGACAGGGTCCTACGAGCAGTACTTC. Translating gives CAWRKTGSYEQYF. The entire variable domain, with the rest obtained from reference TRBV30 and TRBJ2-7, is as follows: SQTIHQWPATLVQPVGSPLSLECTVEGTSNPNLYWYRQAAGRGLQLLFYSVGIGQISSEVPQNLSASRPQDRQFILSSKKLLLSDSGFYLCAWRKTGSYEQYFGPGTRLTVT.

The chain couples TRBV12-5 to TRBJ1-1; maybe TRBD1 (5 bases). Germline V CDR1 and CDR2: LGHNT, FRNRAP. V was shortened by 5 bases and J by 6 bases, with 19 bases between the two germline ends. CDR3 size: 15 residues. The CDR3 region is CASGGERQGGPEAFF. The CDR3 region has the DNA TGTGCTAGTGGTGGGGAAAGGCAGGGAGGACCTGAAGCTTTCTTT.

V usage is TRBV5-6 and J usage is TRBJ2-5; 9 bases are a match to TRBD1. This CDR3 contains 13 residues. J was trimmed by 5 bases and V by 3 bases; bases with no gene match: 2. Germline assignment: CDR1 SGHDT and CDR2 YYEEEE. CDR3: CASSWDREETQYF. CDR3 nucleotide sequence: TGTGCCAGCAGCTGGGACAGGGAGGAGACCCAGTACTTC.

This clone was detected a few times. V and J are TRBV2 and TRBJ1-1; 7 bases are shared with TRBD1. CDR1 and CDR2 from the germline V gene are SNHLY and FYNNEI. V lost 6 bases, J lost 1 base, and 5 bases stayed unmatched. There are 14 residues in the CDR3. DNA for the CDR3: TGTGCCAGCAGACGGAGACAGGGGAACACTGAAGCTTTCTTT. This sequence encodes CASRRRQGNTEAFF.

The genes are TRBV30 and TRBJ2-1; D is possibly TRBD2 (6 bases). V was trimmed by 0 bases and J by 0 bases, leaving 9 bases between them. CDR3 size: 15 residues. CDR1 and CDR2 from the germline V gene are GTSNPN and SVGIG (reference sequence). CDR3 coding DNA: TGTGCCTGGAGTGTACTCGGGAGCTCCTACAATGAGCAGTTCTTC. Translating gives CAWSVLGSSYNEQFF.

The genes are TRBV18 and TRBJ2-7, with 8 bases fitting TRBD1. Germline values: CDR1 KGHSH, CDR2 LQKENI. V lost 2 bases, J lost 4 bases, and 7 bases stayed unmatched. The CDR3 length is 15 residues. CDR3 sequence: CASSPSTGVKYEQYF. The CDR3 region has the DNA TGTGCCAGCTCACCATCGACAGGGGTAAAGTACGAGCAGTACTTC.

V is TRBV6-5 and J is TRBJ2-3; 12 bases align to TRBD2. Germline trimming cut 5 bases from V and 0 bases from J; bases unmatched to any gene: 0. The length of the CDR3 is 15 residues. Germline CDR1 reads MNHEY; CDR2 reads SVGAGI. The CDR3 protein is CASSLAGGSTDTQYF. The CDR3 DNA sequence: TGTGCCAGCAGTCTAGCGGGAGGGAGCACAGATACGCAGTATTTT.